A single T cell receptor beta chain is shown here with its context. Methods used by the authors: Counts of nucleated cells, estimated from reference gene primer amplification, were obtained. The data were produced by immunoSEQ multiplex PCR, yet TCRdb's version contains in-frame clones alone and is incomplete. The V and J calls and the clone size are those of that table, but D and trimming were determined from the DNA. Of under 500,000 clones in the sample, roughly 89% were seen once. This entry is derived from a study of blood T cell repertoires in COVID-19. Overall study context: Sources were T cells, B-cell-depleted T cells, or PBMCs; the material itself was cDNA or gDNA.

The length of the CDR3 is 16 residues. Per germline, CDR1 SGHNT and CDR2 YYREEE (reference sequence). Trimming removed 0 bases from V and 5 bases from J; junction bases left unmatched: 6. This receptor was identified in a woman in her thirties with acute or convalescent COVID-19. The chain joins TRBV5-4 to TRBJ2-5, with 11 bases fitting TRBD2. Sample: peripheral blood. The CDR3 loop is CASSLEVAGGRETQYF. The CDR3 nucleotides are TGTGCCAGCAGCTTGGAGGTAGCGGGGGGGCGGGAGACCCAGTACTTC.